This T cell receptor beta chain emerged from a study of cytomegalovirus exposure and HLA in healthy donors. CDR3 size: 15 residues. CDR1 MNHNS and CDR2 SASEGT come from the germline V gene. V shed 6 bases and J shed 4 bases, with 16 bases lying between them. 60 Vbeta and 13 Jbeta primers were used in PCR. Method: immunoSEQ multiplex PCR; TCRdb's copy keeps in-frame clones and lacks some. The table lists over 45,000 clones. The sample taken for sequencing was PBMCs. This receptor was obtained from a woman younger than 30 in good health and CMV-seronegative. The rearrangement links TRBV6-1 to TRBJ1-5; a weak D match, TRBD1 (5 bases). The CDR3 DNA follows: TGTGCCAGCAGCGGACCCAGGGATTCAAATCAGCCCCAGCATTTT. It codes for CASSGPRDSNQPQHF.